Below, one T cell receptor beta chain is given with its context. This record comes from a study of blood T cells in healthy people across ages. Sample-barcoded 5' priming and a J-beta primer mix drove a second PCR of roughly 6 to 12 cycles. A template-switch adaptor containing 12 random nucleotides labeled each cDNA molecule. Per sample, CDR3-containing paired-end reads numbered at least 2.5 million. TCRdb reprocessed the 5' RACE reads via MiXCR and lists one record per CDR3 protein. This repertoire shows 600,000 to 1,000,000 distinct CDR3 sequences, about 25% found once; its top ten account for 3.7%. This sample was also put to use in a study of T cells of mothers and their children. This second study says: Slightly, though not significantly, more overlap was seen in related than in unrelated mother-child pairs.

The sequence was collected from a boy under 18 in good health. Sequencing was carried out using blood.

CDR3 region: CASSVGSPNEQFF. The CDR3 DNA follows: TGTGCCAGCAGCGTAGGGTCCCCGAATGAGCAGTTCTTC. The V gene is TRBV9, the J gene TRBJ2-1; D remains ambiguous. Trimming took off 0 bases at V and 7 bases at J, with 8 bases between the two ends. The CDR3 consists of 13 residues. Germline CDR1 reads SGDLS; CDR2 reads YYNGEE.